This T cell receptor beta chain was identified during a study of shared clonotypes between healthy human individuals. Per germline, CDR1 SSHAT and CDR2 FNYEAQ (reference sequence). The CDR3 runs 15 residues. With 5 bases removed from V and 5 bases from J, the gap between germline ends came to 19 bases. Repertoires were generated with immunoSEQ multiplex PCR, while TCRdb's copy carries only in-frame clones and drops some. The sample contains roughly 1.5 million clones, 98% of which appear only once. This sequence was found in a man aged 25-45 years in good health. The sequenced sample was naive CD4+ T cells sorted from blood. Subset defined: CD45RA+ positively selected. The chain recombines TRBV7-7 with TRBJ2-7; D possibly corresponds to TRBD1 (5 bases). The CDR3 DNA reads TGTGCCAGCAGCGTCACTCCCGCAGGGCAAGACGAGCAGTACTTC. Its translation: CASSVTPAGQDEQYF.